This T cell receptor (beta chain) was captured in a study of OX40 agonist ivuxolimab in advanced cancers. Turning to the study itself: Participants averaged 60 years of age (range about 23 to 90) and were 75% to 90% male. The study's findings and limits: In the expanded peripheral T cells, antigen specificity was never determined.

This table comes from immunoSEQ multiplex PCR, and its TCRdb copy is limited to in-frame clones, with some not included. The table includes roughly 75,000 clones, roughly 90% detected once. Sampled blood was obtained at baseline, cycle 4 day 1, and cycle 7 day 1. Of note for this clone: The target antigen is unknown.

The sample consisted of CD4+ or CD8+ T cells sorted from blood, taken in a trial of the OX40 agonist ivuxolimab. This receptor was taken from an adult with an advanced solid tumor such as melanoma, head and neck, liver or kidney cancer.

This CDR3 reads CASSLSSGTYNEQFF. The DNA for the CDR3 is TGTGCCAGCAGCTTATCTAGCGGTACCTACAATGAGCAGTTCTTC. J is TRBJ2-1 and V is TRBV7-8; 7 positions match TRBD2. Germline assignment: CDR1 SGHVS and CDR2 FQNEAQ. There are 15 residues in the CDR3. V lost 2 bases, J lost 2 bases, and 3 bases stayed unmatched.